These 32 T cell receptor beta chains share one sample of origin, sequenced in a study of tumor and adjacent non-tumor tissue in lung cancer (dated by TCRdb to 2017 to 2018). RNA was isolated from bulk unsorted tissue, and RNA quality was assessed with a NanoDrop ND-1000 and an Agilent 2100. Receptor amplification or capture employed multiplex PCR. These reads were obtained on an Illumina HiSeq 2500. TCRbeta libraries were constructed through three rounds of nested PCR with primers (Table S4) according to protocols adapted from ARM-PCR. The raw public reads went through TCRdb reprocessing: fastp at Q25, MiXCR clone calling, in-frame beta chains kept. All rows with the same CDR3 protein become a single entry with the most common DNA and genes. In this sample the table shows about 68,000 distinct CDR3 sequences, 60% of which occur a single time. The ten most abundant clones make up just over 20% of the sample.

The sample was lung tumor tissue. All receptors derive from a man between 50 and 59 years old with non-small cell lung cancer.

As to this clonotype: Compared with germline, one end of the junction differs, possibly owing to a read error. V and J are TRBV5-6 and TRBJ2-1; D remains ambiguous. The germline V gene has CDR1 SGHDT and CDR2 YYEEEE. The CDR3 consists of 15 residues. CDR3 in amino acids: CVSSMALISYNEQFF. The CDR3 region has the DNA TGTGTCAGCAGCATGGCTTTGATATCTTACAATGAGCAGTTCTTC.

The sample holds many counts of this clonotype. Written as DNA, the CDR3 is TGTGCCAGCAGCTTAGATCTGGGACTAGCGACCAATGAGCAGTTCTTC. Encoded protein: CASSLDLGLATNEQFF. V usage is TRBV11-2 and J usage is TRBJ2-1; 10 bases fit TRBD2. Germline V gives CDR1 SGHAT, CDR2 FQNNGV. The CDR3 has 16 amino acids. Trimming cost V 0 bases and J 6 bases; bases outside gene matches: 5. The variable domain in full, with the rest retrieved from reference TRBV11-2 and TRBJ2-1, is EAGVAQSPRYKIIEKRQSVAFWCNPISGHATLYWYQQILGQGPKLLIQFQNNGVVDDSQLPKDRFSAERLKGVDSTLKIQPAKLEDSAVYLCASSLDLGLATNEQFFGPGTRLTVL.

This clonotype was detected ten times or more. The rearrangement joins TRBV12-3 or TRBV12-4 to TRBJ1-2; no clear D gene. Between the trimmed V and J ends, which lost 1 base and 7 bases, there was a span of 10 bases. The CDR3 length is 13 residues. CDR3 amino acids: CASSLDPELGYTF. CDR3 DNA sequence: TGTGCCAGCAGTTTAGACCCCGAGCTTGGCTACACCTTC.

This clonotype has a count of ten or more. This chain joins TRBV29-1 and TRBJ2-7, with TRBD1 identical over 11 bases. Germline V lookup: CDR1 SQVTM, CDR2 ANQGSEA. Trimming removed 4 bases from V and 2 bases from J; junction bases left unmatched: 7. The CDR3 loop spans 15 amino acids. The CDR3 region has the DNA TGCAGCGTTGTATCGGGGGGACAGGGGGCCTACGAGCAGTACTTC. Translation gives CSVVSGGQGAYEQYF.

This clonotype showed up many times. The rearrangement links TRBV24-1 to TRBJ2-5; the match to TRBD2 covers 13 bases. V lost 4 bases, J lost 4 bases, and 5 bases stayed unmatched. The CDR3 covers 16 residues. Germline values: CDR1 KGHDR, CDR2 SFDVKD. The CDR3 loop is CATSEPTSGGAETQYF. In DNA, the CDR3 is TGTGCCACCAGTGAACCCACTAGCGGGGGGGCAGAGACCCAGTACTTC.

As for this clonotype: Relative to the germline gene, one junction end is altered; a read error may explain this. This sequence joins TRBV5-1 and TRBJ2-5; 8 bases fit TRBD1. CDR3 length: 17 residues. Germline V CDR1 and CDR2: SGHRS, YFSETQ. This chain's CDR3 is CTSSLAGTGRRGETQYF. As DNA, the CDR3 is TGCACCAGCAGTTTGGCCGGGACAGGTCGAAGGGGGGAGACCCAGTACTTC.

For this clonotype: Mismatch with germline at one junction end may stem from a read error. The chain combines TRBV7-9 with TRBJ2-7; maybe TRBD1 (6 bases). Per the germline V gene, CDR1 is SEHNR and CDR2 is FQNEAQ (reference sequence). This CDR3 region has 11 residues. The CDR3 is CASSWTEVYHF. CDR3 DNA sequence: TGTGCCAGCTCCTGGACAGAGGTGTACCATTTC.

Of note for this clonotype: A much bigger clone sits one base away, suggesting this may be a read error. V gene TRBV7-9 combines with J gene TRBJ1-5; D not resolved. This CDR3 region has 15 residues. Looked up from germline, CDR1 is SEHNR and CDR2 is FQNEAQ (reference sequence). The V gene lost 1 base and the J gene lost 3 bases, with 10 bases spanning the gap. The CDR3 DNA sequence: TGTGCCAGCAGCTTAGGTCGGGCGGACAATCAGCCCCAGCATTTT. Amino acids: CASSLGRADNQPQHF.

There are a few counts of this clonotype. This may be a read error: a much more frequent sequence differs by one nucleotide. V usage is TRBV6-6 and J usage is TRBJ1-2; D may be TRBD1 (5 bases). Germline V gene lookup returns CDR1 MNHNY and CDR2 SVGAGI (reference sequence). CDR3 size: 13 residues. The CDR3 DNA sequence: TGTGCCTGCAGGGACGGGTCCGGCTATGGCTACACCTTC. Translation gives CACRDGSGYGYTF.

The chain uses TRBV11-2 and TRBJ2-4, with D possibly being TRBD1 or TRBD2 (5 bases each). CDR3 length equals 14 residues. Germline CDR1 SGHAT, CDR2 FQNNGV. Trimming took 5 bases from V and 11 from J, leaving 19 bases between them. CDR3 in DNA: TGTGCCAGCAGCATTGTCCCCGGGGCCCGGTTTCAGTACTTC. Protein product: CASSIVPGARFQYF.

This clonotype was seen a handful of times. This chain links TRBV30 with TRBJ2-5; possible D gene TRBD2, 6 bases. CDR3 length equals 12 residues. CDR1 and CDR2 from the germline V gene are GTSNPN and SVGIG (reference sequence). With 3 bases removed from V and 5 bases from J, the gap between germline ends came to 10 bases. This chain's CDR3 is CAWRLAFETQYF. Here the CDR3 DNA reads TGTGCCTGGAGACTAGCCTTCGAGACCCAGTACTTC.

The chain is built from TRBV29-1 and TRBJ2-3, with 10 bases identical to TRBD2. Germline-derived CDR1 and CDR2 are SQVTM and ANQGSEA. V gave up 7 bases and J gave up 5 bases; unmatched junction bases: 6. The CDR3 is 13 residues long. The CDR3 loop is CSAASGGKDTQYF. In nucleotides, the CDR3 is TGCAGCGCTGCTAGCGGGGGCAAAGATACGCAGTATTTT.

This clonotype was counted ten times or more. This chain links TRBV7-9 with TRBJ1-4; D is ambiguous. V shed 3 bases and J shed 8 bases, with 16 bases lying between them. This CDR3 contains 15 residues. Germline loops: CDR1 SEHNR, CDR2 FQNEAQ (reference sequence). The chain's CDR3 is CASSFWTGGKEKLFF. The CDR3 DNA follows: TGTGCCAGCAGCTTCTGGACGGGCGGAAAGGAAAAACTGTTTTTT.

Notes on this clonotype: A read error may account for a junction end that differs from germline. The V and J genes are TRBV10-3 and TRBJ2-1; D uncertain. Germline V gene lookup returns CDR1 ENHRY and CDR2 SYGVKD. CDR3 size: 14 residues. The CDR3 bases are TGTGCCATCGGTGAGTCTGGTTCCTACAATGAGCAGTTCTTC. Its protein product is CAIGESGSYNEQFF.

In regard to this clonotype: One junction end disagrees with the germline gene, perhaps due to a read error. The rearrangement links TRBV29-1 to TRBJ2-1; D not resolved. This CDR3 has 9 residues. Germline CDR1 reads SQVTM; CDR2 reads ANQGSEA. CDR3 sequence (DNA): TGTAGCATTGACAATGAGCAGTTCTTC. Residues: CSIDNEQFF.

This clonotype was seen ten or more times. The V and J genes are TRBV5-4 and TRBJ1-6, with 9 bases identical to TRBD1. The germline CDR1 and CDR2 sequences are SGHNT and YYREEE (reference sequence). The CDR3 length is 16 residues. V lost 2 bases to trimming and J lost 7 bases; unmatched junction nucleotides: 7. The CDR3 loop is CASSFPDRGQNSPLHF. DNA for the CDR3: TGTGCCAGCAGCTTTCCGGACAGGGGACAAAATTCACCCCTCCACTTT.

This chain joins TRBV5-1 and TRBJ2-4; unclear D gene. The CDR3 covers 15 residues. V was shortened by 0 bases and J by 0 bases, with 7 bases between the two germline ends. Germline-derived CDR1 and CDR2 are SGHRS and YFSETQ. The CDR3 loop is CASSLGAEAKNIQYF. DNA of the CDR3: TGCGCCAGCAGCTTGGGGGCGGAAGCCAAAAACATTCAGTACTTC.

This clonotype was seen only once. A read error may produce the germline difference seen at one junction end. The chain recombines TRBV11-2 with TRBJ2-5, with 9 bases fitting TRBD1. CDR3 length equals 16 residues. The germline V gene encodes CDR1 SGHAT and CDR2 FQNNGV. The CDR3: CSSSWGTGPLQETRYF. CDR3 coding DNA: TGTTCCAGCAGCTGGGGGACAGGGCCGCTACAAGAGACCCGGTACTTC.

Note on this clonotype: The CDR3 does not close with the conserved phenylalanine or tryptophan, likely indicating a read error. The chain has TRBV29-1 and TRBJ2-6; D remains unclear. The CDR3 is made up of 14 amino acids. Deletions cut 4 bases from V and 4 bases from J, with 11 bases between. Germline-derived CDR1 and CDR2 are SQVTM and ANQGSEA. For the CDR3, the DNA is TGCAGCGTTGGAAAGCCCGGGGGGGCCAACGTCCTGACTCTC. Translating gives CSVGKPGGANVLTL.

This clonotype appeared many times. The V gene is TRBV6-1, the J gene TRBJ2-1, with TRBD2 identical over 9 bases. The CDR3 contains 16 residues. J gave up 4 bases and V 8 bases, and 12 bases lay outside the gene matches. Per germline, CDR1 MNHNS and CDR2 SASEGT. The CDR3 loop is CASVLSLAGSYNEQFF. CDR3 nucleotides: TGTGCCAGCGTCTTAAGTCTAGCGGGGTCGTACAATGAGCAGTTCTTC.

In its sample, this clonotype was seen a few times. A much larger clone lies a single base off, so this may be a read error. The chain joins TRBV6-5 to TRBJ2-3; D is perhaps TRBD1 (6 bases). The CDR3 sequence is 13 residues long. Germline loops: CDR1 MNHEY, CDR2 SVGAGI. Trimming removed 10 bases at V and 2 bases at J, with 13 bases between. The CDR3 is CANRDPYTDTQYF. The CDR3 bases are TGTGCCAACAGGGACCCCTACACAGATACGCAGTATTTT.

A remark on this clonotype: This could be a read error, since a much larger clone is one nucleotide away. V usage is TRBV12-3 or TRBV12-4 and J usage is TRBJ2-3, with TRBD2 matching over 10 bases. The CDR3 is 17 residues long. V shed 7 bases and J 4 bases; nucleotides not matched to a gene: 14. The DNA for the CDR3 is TGTGCCAGCACCGATCATAGCGGGGGGCCCAAGCCAGATACGCAGTATTTT. Amino acid sequence: CASTDHSGGPKPDTQYF.

This clonotype was found once. The rearrangement joins TRBV4-2 to TRBJ2-1; 9 nucleotides align to TRBD1. The CDR3 totals 18 residues. The J segment lost 7 bases and the V segment lost 2 bases, leaving 15 bases of the junction unmatched. CDR1 and CDR2 from the germline V gene are LGHNA and YNFKEQ. This CDR3 reads CASSQPTGQGYSRNEQFF. The CDR3 nucleotides are TGTGCCAGCAGCCAACCCACAGGACAGGGGTATTCTAGAAATGAGCAGTTCTTC.

In its sample, this clonotype was seen many times. The genes are TRBV12-3 or TRBV12-4 and TRBJ2-5; maybe TRBD2 (5 bases). The CDR3 has 13 residues. V lost 3 bases and J 5 bases, leaving 10 bases between the germline ends. CDR3 sequence: CASSFMPGETQYF. The CDR3 DNA sequence: TGTGCCAGCAGTTTCATGCCGGGGGAGACCCAGTACTTC.

About this clonotype itself: A clone one base away is much larger, so this may be a read error. The chain has TRBV12-3 or TRBV12-4 and TRBJ2-4; 7 nucleotides align to TRBD1. This CDR3 is 14 amino acids long. CDR3 bases: TGTGCCAGCAGTTTAGGGACAGGTTGGGGCATTCGGTACTTC. It codes for CASSLGTGWGIRYF.

This clonotype was seen ten or more times. This chain links TRBV10-2 with TRBJ1-4; maybe TRBD1 (5 bases). Trimming cost V 4 bases and J 5 bases, with 5 bases left between them. The CDR3 extends over 12 amino acids. Germline CDR1 WSHSY, CDR2 SAAADI. CDR3 nucleotides: TGCGCCAGCAGTGGGACAAATGAAAAACTGTTTTTT. This gives the protein CASSGTNEKLFF.

With respect to this clonotype: Since a much larger clone is just one base distant, this may be a read error. J is TRBJ1-3 and V is TRBV10-3; D may be TRBD1 (5 bases). Germline V gene lookup returns CDR1 ENHRY and CDR2 SYGVKD. The CDR3 sequence is 15 residues long. CDR3 in DNA: TGTGCCATCAGTTTCGACAGCTACCCTGGAAACACCATACATTTT. The encoded protein is CAISFDSYPGNTIHF.

As regards this clonotype: Mismatch with germline at one junction end may stem from a read error. The chain couples TRBV11-2 to TRBJ2-2; 9 bases line up with TRBD2. The CDR3 loop spans 17 amino acids. CDR1 SGHAT and CDR2 FQNNGV come from the germline V gene. The CDR3 here is CASSSSGGTFLSGELSF. The CDR3 region has the DNA TGTGCCAGCAGCTCGAGCGGGGGGACCTTCTTATCCGGGGAGCTGTCTTTT.

In regard to this clonotype: A read error may produce the germline difference seen at one junction end. V gene TRBV7-9 combines with J gene TRBJ2-5, with 7 nucleotides matching TRBD2. The length of the CDR3 is 15 residues. Germline V gene data show CDR1 as SEHNR and CDR2 as FQNEAQ (reference sequence). The CDR3 sequence: CASSLGAGERETLYF. The CDR3 DNA sequence: TGTGCCAGCAGCTTAGGCGCGGGAGAAAGGGAGACCCTGTACTTC.

With respect to this clonotype: One junction end disagrees with the germline gene, perhaps due to a read error. The chain combines TRBV11-2 with TRBJ2-7, with D perhaps TRBD1 (6 bases). Germline CDR1 is SGHAT and CDR2 is FQNNGV. The CDR3 runs 16 residues. CDR3 sequence (DNA): TGTGCAAGCAGCTTAGCCCCTCCGAGACAGGCTTTGGTGCAGTACTTC. This encodes CASSLAPPRQALVQYF.

The rearrangement links TRBV30 to TRBJ1-6; tentative D call: TRBD1 (6 bases). The germline V and J ends were trimmed by 4 bases and 8 bases, with 18 bases remaining between them. Germline CDR1 reads GTSNPN; CDR2 reads SVGIG (reference sequence). CDR3 length: 15 residues. CDR3 in DNA: TGTGCCTGGACCCTGGGGGGGGGCCAGGATTCACCCCTCCACTTT. This sequence encodes CAWTLGGGQDSPLHF.

The chain is built from TRBV10-3 and TRBJ2-7; a weak D match, TRBD1 (5 bases). Trimming took off 8 bases at V and 6 bases at J, with 17 bases between the two ends. The CDR3 extends over 13 amino acids. CDR1 ENHRY and CDR2 SYGVKD come from the germline V gene. The CDR3 sequence: CAIELKGVFEQYF. Here the CDR3 DNA reads TGTGCCATCGAGCTCAAAGGGGTCTTCGAGCAGTACTTC.